This is a list of T cell receptor beta chains from one sample in a study of human T cells and chemical hapten exposure. TCRdb re-derived calls from the RACE reads in MiXCR, one entry per CDR3 protein. The sample lists about 140,000 distinct CDR3 sequences, about 11% occurring once. Sequencing used whole blood, obtained in connection with sensitization to the hapten diphenylcyclopropenone (DPC). These receptors were collected from a woman between 45 and 65 years old with alopecia areata. Some clones in this sample may be carry-over from other donors' samples. Each CDR3 is given with its conserved first and last residue. The order of the fields is V gene, clone size, J gene, CDR3 length, D gene, CDR3 protein, CDR3 DNA. The D gene is left open where the match is weak. Some rows mark clone size as missing; the rest say once, few, many or name a class of expanded clone.

v_call: TRBV24-1; clone_size: many; j_call: TRBJ1-1; cdr3_length: 14; d_call: NA; cdr3_aa: CATSGAGMNTEAFF; cdr3_nt: TGTGCCACCAGTGGTGCAGGAATGAACACTGAAGCTTTCTTT
v_call: TRBV29-1; clone_size: many; j_call: TRBJ1-1; cdr3_length: 13; d_call: NA; cdr3_aa: CSVEGGTGTEAFF; cdr3_nt: TGCAGCGTTGAAGGGGGGACGGGGACTGAAGCTTTCTTT
v_call: TRBV29-1; clone_size: NA; j_call: TRBJ2-7; cdr3_length: 12; d_call: NA; cdr3_aa: CSVENVVYEQYF; cdr3_nt: TGCAGCGTTGAAAATGTAGTCTACGAGCAGTACTTC
v_call: TRBV9; clone_size: NA; j_call: TRBJ2-5; cdr3_length: 14; d_call: TRBD2; cdr3_aa: CASSVGSGRETQYF; cdr3_nt: TGTGCCAGCAGCGTGGGTAGCGGGAGAGAGACCCAGTACTTC
v_call: TRBV29-1; clone_size: few; j_call: TRBJ2-5; cdr3_length: 11; d_call: NA; cdr3_aa: CSVLEGETQYF; cdr3_nt: TGCAGCGTTCTGGAGGGGGAGACCCAGTACTTC
v_call: TRBV2; clone_size: few; j_call: TRBJ2-2; cdr3_length: 13; d_call: NA; cdr3_aa: CASSPGNTGELFF; cdr3_nt: TGTGCCAGCAGCCCTGGGAACACCGGGGAGCTGTTTTTT
v_call: TRBV28; clone_size: NA; j_call: TRBJ2-7; cdr3_length: 12; d_call: NA; cdr3_aa: CASKGRAYEQYF; cdr3_nt: TGTGCCAGCAAAGGCCGGGCGTACGAGCAGTACTTC
v_call: TRBV30; clone_size: NA; j_call: TRBJ2-7; cdr3_length: 16; d_call: NA; cdr3_aa: CAWSPPPGTAIYEQYF; cdr3_nt: TGTGCCTGGAGTCCGCCCCCCGGGACCGCTATCTACGAGCAGTACTTC
v_call: TRBV18; clone_size: NA; j_call: TRBJ2-1; cdr3_length: 15; d_call: TRBD2; cdr3_aa: CASSPSSGSSGEQFF; cdr3_nt: TGTGCCAGCTCACCATCTAGCGGGAGCTCTGGTGAGCAGTTCTTC
v_call: TRBV29-1; clone_size: many; j_call: TRBJ1-1; cdr3_length: 12; d_call: NA; cdr3_aa: CSVDHPGTEAFF; cdr3_nt: TGCAGCGTTGACCATCCGGGGACTGAAGCTTTCTTT
v_call: TRBV9; clone_size: few; j_call: TRBJ2-3; cdr3_length: 15; d_call: TRBD2; cdr3_aa: CASSPLGGDTDTQYF; cdr3_nt: TGTGCCAGCAGCCCCCTTGGGGGGGACACAGATACGCAGTATTTT
v_call: TRBV3-1; clone_size: NA; j_call: TRBJ2-6; cdr3_length: 17; d_call: TRBD1; cdr3_aa: CASSQADRGSGANVLTF; cdr3_nt: TGTGCCAGCAGCCAAGCCGACAGGGGCTCTGGGGCCAACGTCCTGACTTTC
v_call: TRBV7-2; clone_size: many; j_call: TRBJ2-5; cdr3_length: 16; d_call: TRBD2; cdr3_aa: CASSLTSGSGWETQYF; cdr3_nt: TGTGCCAGCAGCTTAACTAGCGGAAGTGGTTGGGAGACCCAGTACTTC
v_call: TRBV7-6; clone_size: few; j_call: TRBJ2-1; cdr3_length: 17; d_call: TRBD2; cdr3_aa: CASSSGLAGSSYNEQFF; cdr3_nt: TGTGCCAGCAGCTCCGGACTAGCGGGGAGCTCCTACAATGAGCAGTTCTTC
v_call: TRBV29-1; clone_size: NA; j_call: TRBJ1-1; cdr3_length: 11; d_call: NA; cdr3_aa: CSVVGGAEAFF; cdr3_nt: TGCAGCGTTGTTGGGGGGGCTGAAGCTTTCTTT